This T cell receptor beta chain appears in the sequencing data of a study of blood T cell repertoires in COVID-19. This CDR3 is built from 16 residues. V gave up 0 bases and J gave up 4 bases, with 15 bases separating them. Germline CDR1 is LGHNA and CDR2 is YNFKEQ. TCRdb keeps only in-frame clones here, not all; method: immunoSEQ multiplex PCR. The top ten hold 2% to 2.5% of the sample, which has about 220,000 clones, roughly 84% seen once. The specimen sequenced was peripheral blood. The chain has TRBV4-2 and TRBJ1-2; the D gene is possibly TRBD1 (6 bases). This clonotype originated in a woman in her sixties or seventies with acute or convalescent COVID-19. The CDR3 nucleotides read TGTGCCAGCAGCCAAGAGGGGGGGCAGTCCTCCTATGGCTACACCTTC. Protein: CASSQEGGQSSYGYTF.